These 2 T cell receptor beta chains originate from one sample sequenced in a study of OX40 agonist ivuxolimab in advanced cancers. Preparation of the library involved the immunoSEQ multiplex PCR assay. Entries here come from immuneACCESS through TCRdb and include only in-frame sequences with V and J called. Some clones fail to appear in such tables; in the studies checked, an unresolved V gene covers under half of the shortfall, and the cause of the remainder is unknown. The sample includes about 50,000 clones, with 60% to 80% observed a single time. 2% to 3% of the sample belongs to the ten largest clones. The sample was CD4+ or CD8+ T cells sorted from blood, taken in a trial of the OX40 agonist ivuxolimab. These receptor sequences come from an adult with an advanced solid tumor such as melanoma, head and neck, liver or kidney cancer.

The V call is TRBV5-8, the J call TRBJ1-1; D is ambiguous. The ends were cut back, 2 bases at V and 11 bases at J, with 13 bases in the middle. The CDR3 has 12 residues. Germline lookup yields CDR1 SGHTS and CDR2 YDEGEE. The CDR3 sequence is CASSFEWTAAFF. CDR3 nucleotides: TGTGCCAGCAGCTTTGAATGGACCGCGGCTTTCTTT.

V and J are TRBV7-2 and TRBJ1-3, with D possibly being TRBD1 (5 bases). The length of the CDR3 is 15 residues. CDR1 and CDR2 from the germline V gene are SGHTA and FQGNSA. V was clipped by 4 bases and J by 0 bases, with 10 bases between them. In DNA form, the CDR3 reads TGTGCCAGCAGCTCCGACAGAAACTCTGGAAACACCATATATTTT. Translating it yields CASSSDRNSGNTIYF.